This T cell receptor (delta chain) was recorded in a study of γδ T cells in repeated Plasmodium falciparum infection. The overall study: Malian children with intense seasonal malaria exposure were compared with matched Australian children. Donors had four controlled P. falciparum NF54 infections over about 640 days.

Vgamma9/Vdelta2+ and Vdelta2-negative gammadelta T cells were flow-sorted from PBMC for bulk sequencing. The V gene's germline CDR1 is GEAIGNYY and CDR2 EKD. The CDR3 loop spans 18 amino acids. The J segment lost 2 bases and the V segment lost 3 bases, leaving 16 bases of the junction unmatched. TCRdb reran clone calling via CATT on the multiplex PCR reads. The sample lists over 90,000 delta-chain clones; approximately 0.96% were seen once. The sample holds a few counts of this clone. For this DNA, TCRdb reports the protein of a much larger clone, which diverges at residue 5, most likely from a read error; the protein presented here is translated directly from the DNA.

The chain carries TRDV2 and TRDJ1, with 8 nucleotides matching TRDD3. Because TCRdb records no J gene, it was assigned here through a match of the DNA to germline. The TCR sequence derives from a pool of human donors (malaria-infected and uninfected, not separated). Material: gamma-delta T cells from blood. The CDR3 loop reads CACDPVATGGHGTDKLIF. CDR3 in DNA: TGTGCCTGTGACCCCGTTGCGACTGGGGGTCACGGGACCGATAAACTCATCTTT.